This T cell receptor (beta chain) was captured in a study of blood T cell repertoires in COVID-19. Study information: There were acute and convalescent COVID-19 samples, and they came from the United States, Italy and Spain. T cells, B-cell-depleted T cells, or PBMCs provided the cDNA or gDNA that served as material.

The CDR3 is 15 amino acids. V lost 6 bases and J 0 bases, leaving 15 bases between the germline ends. The V gene's germline CDR1 is SGHTA and CDR2 FQGNSA. Authors' processing steps: Amplification from reference gene primers served as the basis for estimated nucleated cell counts. Repertoires were generated with immunoSEQ multiplex PCR, while TCRdb's copy carries only in-frame clones and drops some. V and J calls and clone size are those listed in that table; D and trimming were worked out from the DNA. The table has about 100,000 clones, about 90% seen once. The V gene is TRBV7-2, the J gene TRBJ2-7, with D possibly matching TRBD2 (7 bases). Sequencing input: peripheral blood. This TCR came from a human donor in a cohort sampled during active COVID-19. CDR3 sequence reads: CASSSYGGPSYEQYF. Written as DNA, the CDR3 is TGTGCCAGCAGTTCATACGGGGGGCCCTCCTACGAGCAGTACTTC.